Below are 22 T cell receptor beta chains sequenced from a single sample in a study of blood T cell repertoires in COVID-19. Sequenced by immunoSEQ multiplex PCR; TCRdb stores in-frame clones only, minus some. The sample contains 130,000 to 150,000 clones, 75% to 90% of which appear only once. The source material was peripheral blood. These receptors were obtained from a woman aged 60-75 years with active COVID-19.

Written as DNA, the CDR3 is TGTGCCACCGCCCGGGACAGCTCCTATGGCTACACCTTC. It translates to CATARDSSYGYTF. The gene calls are TRBV10-3 and TRBJ1-2; 7 bases line up with TRBD1. Germline-derived CDR1 and CDR2 are ENHRY and SYGVKD. The CDR3 spans 13 residues. V lost 10 bases to trimming and J lost 4 bases; unmatched junction nucleotides: 9.

V and J are TRBV5-1 and TRBJ2-2, with D maybe TRBD2 (5 bases). Trimming removed 4 bases at V and 1 base at J, with 11 bases between. The germline gives CDR1 SGHRS, CDR2 YFSETQ. This CDR3 is built from 15 residues. In DNA form, the CDR3 reads TGCGCCAGCAGCCCCCAGGCGGGGAACACCGGGGAGCTGTTTTTT. It yields the protein CASSPQAGNTGELFF.

This clone was counted a single time. The gene calls are TRBV14 and TRBJ1-2; 10 positions match TRBD1. CDR1 is SGHDN and CDR2 is FVKESK in the germline V gene. The CDR3 has 15 residues. Unmatched junction bases numbered 7, after V lost 1 base and J lost 8 bases. The chain's CDR3 is CASSQAGQGLYGYTF. The CDR3 bases are TGTGCCAGCAGCCAAGCGGGACAGGGGTTGTACGGCTACACCTTC. Using reference TRBV14 and TRBJ1-2 for the parts outside the CDR3, the full variable domain is EAGVTQFPSHSVIEKGQTVTLRCDPISGHDNLYWYRRVMGKEIKFLLHFVKESKQDESGMPNNRFLAERTGGTYSTLKVQPAELEDSGVYFCASSQAGQGLYGYTFGSGTRLTVV.

This chain uses TRBV19 with TRBJ1-4; D not certain. The CDR3 has 15 amino acids. Trimming left V 8 bases short and J 8 bases short, with 21 bases between. Looked up from germline, CDR1 is LNHDA and CDR2 is SQIVND (reference sequence). The CDR3 loop is CASAEGRRVGEKLFF. As DNA, the CDR3 is TGTGCCAGTGCGGAAGGTCGGCGGGTTGGGGAAAAACTGTTTTTT.

V and J are TRBV6-2 or TRBV6-3 and TRBJ1-4; 7 bases are a match to TRBD1. Germline lookup yields CDR1 MNHEY and CDR2 SVGEGT. This CDR3 is built from 15 residues. The V gene end was trimmed by 4 bases and the J gene end by 5 bases; junction bases not matched to a gene: 7. The CDR3 region has the DNA TGTGCCAGCAGTTCCCAGACAGGGACCAATGAAAAACTGTTTTTT. Its translation: CASSSQTGTNEKLFF.

This rearrangement joins TRBV7-3 to TRBJ2-2; D possibly corresponds to TRBD1 (6 bases). Per the germline V gene, CDR1 is SGHTA and CDR2 is FQGTGA. The CDR3 sequence is 16 residues long. Trimming removed 1 base at V and 5 bases at J, with 14 bases between. In DNA form, the CDR3 reads TGTGCCAGCAGCTTAATGTGGGGGCGCGAGACCGGGGAGCTGTTTTTT. It encodes CASSLMWGRETGELFF.

The genes are TRBV3-1 (or the pseudogene TRBV3-2) and TRBJ2-4; TRBD2 matches at 14 bases. The length of the CDR3 is 18 residues. Germline V gives CDR1 LGHDT, CDR2 YNNKEL (reference sequence). After removal of 6 bases from V and 0 bases from J, the junction contained 7 bases not matched to a gene. CDR3 sequence reads: CASSQGLAGVIAKNIQYF. DNA for the CDR3: TGTGCCAGCAGTCAGGGACTAGCGGGAGTAATAGCCAAAAACATTCAGTACTTC.

This clone has just one count. The V gene is TRBV10-1, the J gene TRBJ2-5, with D possibly being TRBD2 (6 bases). V dropped 4 bases and J dropped 3 bases, with 21 bases sitting between them. CDR1 and CDR2 (germline): WNHNN, SYGVQD (reference sequence). The CDR3 sequence is 17 residues long. The CDR3 is CASSGGPTGLRKETQYF. CDR3 nucleotide sequence: TGCGCCAGCAGTGGGGGACCGACTGGACTAAGAAAAGAGACCCAGTACTTC.

This chain joins TRBV5-1 and TRBJ1-2, with D possibly matching TRBD1 (5 bases). CDR1 and CDR2 (germline): SGHRS, YFSETQ. V was clipped by 0 bases and J by 4 bases, with 13 bases between them. The CDR3 loop spans 15 amino acids. The CDR3 DNA reads as TGCGCCAGCAGCTTGGACGGGGAGGGACTCTATGGCTACACCTTC. Its translation: CASSLDGEGLYGYTF.

CDR3 nucleotide sequence: TGTGCCAGCAGCGGGGCGAGCCCATACAATGAGCAGTTCTTC. Its protein is CASSGASPYNEQFF. This chain links TRBV9 with TRBJ2-1; D remains unclear. CDR1 and CDR2 from the germline V gene are SGDLS and YYNGEE. V lost 3 bases, J lost 4 bases, and 11 bases lay in between. The CDR3 covers 14 residues.

This clone occurred once. V and J are TRBV3-1 (or the pseudogene TRBV3-2) and TRBJ2-5, with 8 bases aligning to TRBD1. The CDR3 runs to 14 residues. The germline V gene has CDR1 LGHDT and CDR2 YNNKEL (reference sequence). Germline trimming cut 4 bases from V and 5 bases from J; bases unmatched to any gene: 6. The CDR3 region has the DNA TGTGCCAGCAGCCCGACAGGGGTTAAGGAGACCCAGTACTTC. Protein sequence: CASSPTGVKETQYF.

The gene calls are TRBV9 and TRBJ2-7; a weak D match, TRBD2 (7 bases). The CDR3 extends over 17 amino acids. The V end was cut by 0 bases, the J end by 2 bases, with 18 bases between. CDR1 is SGDLS and CDR2 is YYNGEE in the germline V gene. The CDR3 region has the DNA TGTGCCAGCAGCGTAGAAGGGGGGGGACAAAACCCCTACGAGCAGTACTTC. Protein sequence: CASSVEGGGQNPYEQYF. Full variable domain (outside the CDR3, taken from reference TRBV9 and TRBJ2-7): DSGVTQTPKHLITATGQRVTLRCSPRSGDLSVYWYQQSLDQGLQFLIQYYNGEERAKGNILERFSAQQFPDLHSELNLSSLELGDSALYFCASSVEGGGQNPYEQYFGPGTRLTVT.

The chain couples TRBV12-3 or TRBV12-4 to TRBJ2-7; D is perhaps TRBD2 (6 bases). This CDR3 spans 12 amino acids. The V gene lost 6 bases and the J gene lost 2 bases, with 8 bases spanning the gap. The CDR3 is CASSLATYEQYF. In DNA, the CDR3 is TGTGCCAGCAGCCTAGCGACCTACGAGCAGTACTTC.

This clone was seen more than once but under ten times. This chain connects TRBV30 to TRBJ1-6; D unresolved. Trimming removed 2 bases from V and 6 bases from J, with 11 bases in between. The germline V gene encodes CDR1 GTSNPN and CDR2 SVGIG (reference sequence). CDR3 length: 14 residues. The CDR3, as DNA: TGTGCCTGGAGTTTCAGGATGTCTAATTCACCCCTCCACTTT. Its protein is CAWSFRMSNSPLHF.

V and J are TRBV6-5 and TRBJ2-2; possibly TRBD1 for D (6 bases). In germline, CDR1 is MNHEY, CDR2 SVGAGI. The CDR3 has 13 residues. V was cut by 8 bases and J by 3 bases, with 10 bases left in between. DNA of the CDR3: TGTGCCAGCCGGGACACTTACACCGGGGAGCTGTTTTTT. Protein: CASRDTYTGELFF.

This chain connects TRBV5-8 to TRBJ2-3, with TRBD2 matching 8 bases. The junction had 4 bases not matched to a gene; V was cut back by 2 bases and J by 2 bases. Germline V gene lookup returns CDR1 SGHTS and CDR2 YDEGEE. There are 15 residues in the CDR3. The DNA of the CDR3 is TGTGCCAGCAGCTTTAACGGGAGGGCCACAGATACGCAGTATTTT. Protein: CASSFNGRATDTQYF.

The chain joins TRBV14 to TRBJ2-3, with D possibly matching TRBD2 (6 bases). The CDR3 sequence is 16 residues long. Germline assignment: CDR1 SGHDN and CDR2 FVKESK. Trimming took off 4 bases at V and 1 base at J, with 15 bases between the two ends. CDR3 nucleotide sequence: TGTGCCAGCAGCCCTCTTGGGGGAGGAGGCACAGATACGCAGTATTTT. Amino acid sequence: CASSPLGGGGTDTQYF.

The gene calls are TRBV6-2 or TRBV6-3 and TRBJ2-3; TRBD1 aligns across 11 bases. The CDR3 runs 16 residues. J gave up 7 bases and V 6 bases, and 12 bases lay outside the gene matches. Germline V gene lookup returns CDR1 MNHEY and CDR2 SVGEGT. The CDR3 sequence: CASSGFGQGALNTQYF. The CDR3 region has the DNA TGTGCCAGCAGCGGGTTTGGACAGGGGGCTTTGAATACGCAGTATTTT.

The V call is TRBV5-1, the J call TRBJ2-4, with D unclear. Per the germline V gene, CDR1 is SGHRS and CDR2 is YFSETQ. The CDR3 covers 14 residues. V lost 1 base and J 0 bases, leaving 5 bases between the germline ends. CDR3 bases: TGCGCCAGCAGCTTGTCCGGAGCCAAAAACATTCAGTACTTC. Translated, it gives CASSLSGAKNIQYF.

This chain uses TRBV3-1 (or the pseudogene TRBV3-2) with TRBJ2-7; TRBD1 aligns across 12 bases. Germline assignment: CDR1 LGHDT and CDR2 YNNKEL (reference sequence). This CDR3 contains 19 residues. Unmatched junction bases numbered 14, after V lost 3 bases and J lost 2 bases. CDR3 nucleotides: TGTGCCAGCAGCCAGAACCGGGACAGGGACAGGGGGCCTCCCTACGAGCAGTACTTC. This translates into CASSQNRDRDRGPPYEQYF.

The V and J genes are TRBV12-3 or TRBV12-4 and TRBJ2-7, with no clear D. Trimming took 5 bases from V and 2 from J, leaving 10 bases between them. The CDR3 is 13 amino acids. CDR3 coding DNA: TGTGCCAGCAGTCTGTCGGGTCCCTACGAGCAGTACTTC. Translated: CASSLSGPYEQYF.

The rearrangement uses TRBV5-8 and TRBJ2-3, with TRBD1 matching 10 bases. Trimming took 4 bases from V and 2 from J; bases not matched to a gene: 4. Per the germline V gene, CDR1 is SGHTS and CDR2 is YDEGEE. This CDR3 is built from 15 residues. This chain's CDR3 is CASSPGQGNTDTQYF. The CDR3 bases are TGTGCCAGCAGCCCGGGACAGGGGAACACAGATACGCAGTATTTT.